Included here is one TCR beta chain sequence, with context. These data come from a study of blood T cell repertoires in COVID-19. CDR3 length: 15 amino acids. Germline lookup yields CDR1 SGHTA and CDR2 FQGNSA. V shed 6 bases, J shed 3 bases, and the junction held 8 bases outside the gene matches. The repertoire was sequenced with immunoSEQ multiplex PCR; TCRdb's copy has only in-frame clones and lacks some. In the table there are under 250,000 clones, approximately 88% of which are singletons. The receptor's source is a woman in her twenties or thirties with acute COVID-19. Sequencing was done on a sample of PBMCs or T cells enriched from blood (not recorded which). The chain has TRBV7-2 and TRBJ2-7; 10 bases align to TRBD1. CDR3 residues: CASRPGTGVLYEQYF. Here the CDR3 DNA reads TGTGCCAGCAGACCGGGGACAGGGGTTCTCTACGAGCAGTACTTC.